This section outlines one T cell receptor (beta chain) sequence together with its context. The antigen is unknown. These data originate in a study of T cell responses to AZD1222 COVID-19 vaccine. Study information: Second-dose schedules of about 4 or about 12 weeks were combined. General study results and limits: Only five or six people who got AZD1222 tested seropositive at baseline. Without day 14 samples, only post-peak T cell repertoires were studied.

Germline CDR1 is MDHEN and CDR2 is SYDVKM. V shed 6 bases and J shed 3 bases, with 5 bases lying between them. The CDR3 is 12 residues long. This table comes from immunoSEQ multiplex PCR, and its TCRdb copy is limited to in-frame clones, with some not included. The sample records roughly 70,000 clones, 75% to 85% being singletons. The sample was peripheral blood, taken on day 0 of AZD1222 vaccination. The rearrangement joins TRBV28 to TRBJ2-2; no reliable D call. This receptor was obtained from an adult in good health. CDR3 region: CASSSYTGELFF. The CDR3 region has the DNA TGTGCCAGCAGCAGCTACACCGGGGAGCTGTTTTTT.